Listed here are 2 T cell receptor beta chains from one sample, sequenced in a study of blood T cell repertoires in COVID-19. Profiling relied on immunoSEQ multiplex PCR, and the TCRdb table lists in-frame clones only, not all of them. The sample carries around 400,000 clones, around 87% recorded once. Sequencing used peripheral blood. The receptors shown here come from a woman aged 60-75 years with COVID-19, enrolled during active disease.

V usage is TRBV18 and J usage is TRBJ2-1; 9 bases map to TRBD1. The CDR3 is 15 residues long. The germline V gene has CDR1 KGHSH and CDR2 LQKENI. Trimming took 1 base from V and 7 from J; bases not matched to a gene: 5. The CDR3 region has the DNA TGTGCCAGCTCACCACGGGGACAGGGTGGTAATGAGCAGTTCTTC. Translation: CASSPRGQGGNEQFF.

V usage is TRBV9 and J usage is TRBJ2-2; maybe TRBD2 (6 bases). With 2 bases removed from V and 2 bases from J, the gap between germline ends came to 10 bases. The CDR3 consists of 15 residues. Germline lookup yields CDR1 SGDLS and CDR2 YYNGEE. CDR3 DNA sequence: TGTGCCAGCAGCGTGCGGGGATACAACACCGGGGAGCTGTTTTTT. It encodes CASSVRGYNTGELFF.